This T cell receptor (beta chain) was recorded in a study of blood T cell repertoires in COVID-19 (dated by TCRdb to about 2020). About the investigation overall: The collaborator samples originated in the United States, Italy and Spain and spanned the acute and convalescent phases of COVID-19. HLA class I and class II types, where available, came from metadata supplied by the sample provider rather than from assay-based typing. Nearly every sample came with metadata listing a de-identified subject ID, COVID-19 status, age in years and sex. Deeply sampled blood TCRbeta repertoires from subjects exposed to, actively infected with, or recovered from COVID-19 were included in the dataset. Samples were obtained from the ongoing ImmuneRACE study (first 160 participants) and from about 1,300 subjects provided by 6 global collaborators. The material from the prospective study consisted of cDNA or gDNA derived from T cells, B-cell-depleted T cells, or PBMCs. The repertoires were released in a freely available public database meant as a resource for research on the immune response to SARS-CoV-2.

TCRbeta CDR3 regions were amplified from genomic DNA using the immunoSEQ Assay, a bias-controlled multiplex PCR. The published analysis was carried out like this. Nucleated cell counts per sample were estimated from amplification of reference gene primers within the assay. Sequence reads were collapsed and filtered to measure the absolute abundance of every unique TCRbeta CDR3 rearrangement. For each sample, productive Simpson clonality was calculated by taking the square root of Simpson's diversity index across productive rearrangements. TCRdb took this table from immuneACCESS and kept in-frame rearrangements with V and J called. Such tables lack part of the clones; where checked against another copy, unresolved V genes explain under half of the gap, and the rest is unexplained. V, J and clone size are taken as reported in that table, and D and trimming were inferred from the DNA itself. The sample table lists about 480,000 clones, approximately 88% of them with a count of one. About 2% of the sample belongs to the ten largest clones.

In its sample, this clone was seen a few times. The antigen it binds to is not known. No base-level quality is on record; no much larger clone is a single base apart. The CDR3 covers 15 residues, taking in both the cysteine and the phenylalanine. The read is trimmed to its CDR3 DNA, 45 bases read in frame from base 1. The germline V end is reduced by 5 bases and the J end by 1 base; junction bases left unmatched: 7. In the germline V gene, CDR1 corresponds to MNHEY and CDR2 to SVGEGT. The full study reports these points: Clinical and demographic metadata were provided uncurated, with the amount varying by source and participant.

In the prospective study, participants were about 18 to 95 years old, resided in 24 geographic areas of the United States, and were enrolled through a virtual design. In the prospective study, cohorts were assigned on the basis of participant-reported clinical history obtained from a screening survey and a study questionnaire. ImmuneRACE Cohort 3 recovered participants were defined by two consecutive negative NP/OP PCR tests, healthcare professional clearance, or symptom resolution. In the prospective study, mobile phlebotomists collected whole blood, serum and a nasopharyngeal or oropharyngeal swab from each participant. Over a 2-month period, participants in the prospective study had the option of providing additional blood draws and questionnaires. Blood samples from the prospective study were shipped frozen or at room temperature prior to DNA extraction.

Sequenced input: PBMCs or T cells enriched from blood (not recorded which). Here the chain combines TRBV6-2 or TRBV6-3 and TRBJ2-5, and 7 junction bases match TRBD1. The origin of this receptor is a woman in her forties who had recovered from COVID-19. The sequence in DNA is TGTGCCAGCAGTCTGCCCCGGGACAGCCAAGAGACCCAGTACTTC. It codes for CASSLPRDSQETQYF.